Shown below are 16 T cell receptor beta chains from a single sample sequenced in a study of blood T cell repertoires in COVID-19. The repertoire was sequenced with immunoSEQ multiplex PCR; TCRdb's copy has only in-frame clones and lacks some. The sample includes more than 95,000 clones, 91% of them seen just once. Sequenced material: peripheral blood. These receptor sequences come from a human donor in a cohort sampled during active COVID-19.

This sequence joins TRBV7-3 and TRBJ1-1; D remains unclear. Germline CDR1 is SGHTA and CDR2 is FQGTGA. There are 13 residues in the CDR3. V was pared by 2 bases and J by 6 bases, with 10 bases between. The CDR3 loop is CASSLVPGAEAFF. DNA of the CDR3: TGTGCCAGCAGCTTAGTCCCGGGAGCTGAAGCTTTCTTT.

This clone was detected once. The V and J genes are TRBV15 and TRBJ1-5, with 7 bases fitting TRBD1. V lost 5 bases, J lost 3 bases, and 4 bases stayed unmatched. The CDR3 extends over 14 amino acids. Germline V gene lookup returns CDR1 LNHNV and CDR2 YYDKDF (reference sequence). The CDR3 protein is CATSPTGANQPQHF. CDR3 sequence (DNA): TGTGCCACCAGCCCTACAGGGGCCAATCAGCCCCAGCATTTT. The whole variable domain, filled in from reference TRBV15 and TRBJ1-5, reads DAMVIQNPRYQVTQFGKPVTLSCSQTLNHNVMYWYQQKSSQAPKLLFHYYDKDFNNEADTPDNFQSRRPNTSFCFLDIRSPGLGDTAMYLCATSPTGANQPQHFGDGTRLSIL.

The chain couples TRBV5-5 to TRBJ1-5; D is perhaps TRBD1 (5 bases). The germline V gene has CDR1 SGHKS and CDR2 YYEKEE (reference sequence). V shed 1 base and J shed 11 bases, with 16 bases lying between them. This CDR3 is built from 14 residues. The DNA for the CDR3 is TGTGCCAGCAGCTTGTTCGGGGGAAATTGGGCCCAGCATTTT. Translated, it gives CASSLFGGNWAQHF.

This clone was counted once. This rearrangement joins TRBV28 to TRBJ2-1; 9 positions agree with TRBD2. The V gene end was trimmed by 3 bases and the J gene end by 5 bases; junction bases not matched to a gene: 8. This CDR3 comprises 16 residues. Germline V gene lookup returns CDR1 MDHEN and CDR2 SYDVKM. CDR3 in DNA: TGTGCCAGCAGTTTTGGGTCTAGCGGGATAAACAATGAGCAGTTCTTC. Translating gives CASSFGSSGINNEQFF. Looking up the rest from reference TRBV28 and TRBJ2-1 gives the full variable domain: DVKVTQSSRYLVKRTGEKVFLECVQDMDHENMFWYRQDPGLGLRLIYFSYDVKMKEKGDIPEGYSVSREKKERFSLILESASTNQTSMYLCASSFGSSGINNEQFFGPGTRLTVL.

The chain couples TRBV7-9 to TRBJ1-2; D might be TRBD1 (6 bases). Per germline, CDR1 SEHNR and CDR2 FQNEAQ (reference sequence). There are 15 residues in the CDR3. With 0 bases removed from V and 5 bases from J, the gap between germline ends came to 13 bases. The CDR3 region has the DNA TGTGCCAGCAGCTTAGCGTCAGGGGAAGTTTATGGCTACACCTTC. Translated: CASSLASGEVYGYTF.

This chain links TRBV11-2 with TRBJ1-5, with a tentative D call TRBD1 (5 bases). Deletions cut 1 base from V and 2 bases from J, with 15 bases between. CDR3 size: 17 residues. CDR1 is SGHAT and CDR2 is FQNNGV in the germline V gene. The CDR3, as DNA: TGTGCCAGCAGCTTAGGGAGGGGAAAGGGTGGCAATCAGCCCCAGCATTTT. Encoded protein: CASSLGRGKGGNQPQHF.

This chain links TRBV4-1 with TRBJ2-5; D might be TRBD1 (5 bases). Germline CDR1 MGHRA, CDR2 YSYEKL. CDR3 size: 14 residues. The V and J ends lost 5 bases and 7 bases respectively, with 17 bases between them. CDR3 loop: CASSSPQGMGTQYF. CDR3 sequence (DNA): TGCGCCAGCAGCTCCCCGCAGGGTATGGGGACCCAGTACTTC.

The chain joins TRBV5-6 to TRBJ2-1; D perhaps matches TRBD2 (5 bases). Trimming took 0 bases from V and 6 from J, leaving 16 bases between them. This CDR3 has 16 residues. Germline V CDR1 and CDR2: SGHDT, YYEEEE. The CDR3 region is CASSLAGNFWSNEQFF. The CDR3, as DNA: TGTGCCAGCAGCTTGGCCGGGAACTTTTGGAGCAATGAGCAGTTCTTC. Supplemented by reference TRBV5-6 and TRBJ2-1, the full variable domain reads DAGVTQSPTHLIKTRGQQVTLRCSPKSGHDTVSWYQQALGQGPQFIFQYYEEEERQRGNFPDRFSGHQFPNYSSELNVNALLLGDSALYLCASSLAGNFWSNEQFFGPGTRLTVL.

This clone has a single count. The chain has TRBV28 and TRBJ2-7; maybe TRBD2 (5 bases). The CDR3 sequence is 16 residues long. Trimming left V 5 bases short and J 2 bases short, with 19 bases between. Germline V lookup: CDR1 MDHEN, CDR2 SYDVKM. CDR3 sequence: CASSPSSTQGTYEQYF. The CDR3 DNA reads TGTGCCAGCAGTCCCTCTAGCACCCAAGGAACCTACGAGCAGTACTTC. Full variable domain (missing parts from reference TRBV28 and TRBJ2-7): DVKVTQSSRYLVKRTGEKVFLECVQDMDHENMFWYRQDPGLGLRLIYFSYDVKMKEKGDIPEGYSVSREKKERFSLILESASTNQTSMYLCASSPSSTQGTYEQYFGPGTRLTVT.

The J gene is TRBJ1-1, the V gene TRBV28; D gene uncertain. The CDR3 loop spans 13 amino acids. V lost 3 bases, J lost 1 base, and 6 bases lay in between. CDR1 and CDR2 from the germline V gene are MDHEN and SYDVKM. The CDR3: CASSFEENTEAFF. The CDR3 DNA sequence: TGTGCCAGCAGTTTTGAGGAGAACACTGAAGCTTTCTTT.

The chain is built from TRBV19 and TRBJ2-7, with a possible D match to TRBD2 (5 bases). Germline CDR1 is LNHDA and CDR2 is SQIVND (reference sequence). The CDR3 is made up of 16 amino acids. The V end lost 6 bases, the J end lost 2 bases, and 20 bases lay between the germline ends. The CDR3 nucleotides read TGTGCCAGTAGAAAGCGTTTGGACTCGCTTACCTACGAGCAGTACTTC. Amino acid sequence: CASRKRLDSLTYEQYF.

The rearrangement joins TRBV7-2 to TRBJ2-3, with D possibly being TRBD2 (5 bases). Germline CDR1 SGHTA, CDR2 FQGNSA. The CDR3 runs 16 residues. V was pared by 0 bases and J by 0 bases, with 10 bases between. The CDR3 loop is CASSLASQRSTDTQYF. CDR3 coding DNA: TGTGCCAGCAGCTTAGCGTCCCAGCGGAGCACAGATACGCAGTATTTT. The entire variable domain, with the rest obtained from reference TRBV7-2 and TRBJ2-3, is as follows: GAGVSQSPSNKVTEKGKDVELRCDPISGHTALYWYRQSLGQGLEFLIYFQGNSAPDKSGLPSDRFSAERTGGSVSTLTIQRTQQEDSAVYLCASSLASQRSTDTQYFGPGTRLTVL.

The chain carries TRBV5-8 and TRBJ2-1; D is perhaps TRBD2 (5 bases). The V gene's germline CDR1 is SGHTS and CDR2 YDEGEE. V gave up 4 bases and J gave up 5 bases, with 16 bases separating them. The CDR3 extends over 15 amino acids. CDR3 loop: CASSVGRYGDNEQFF. Written as DNA, the CDR3 is TGTGCCAGCAGCGTTGGCAGATACGGGGACAATGAGCAGTTCTTC.

V is TRBV4-2 and J is TRBJ2-3, with 7 positions matching TRBD2. This CDR3 is built from 16 residues. V trimming: 1 base; J trimming: 4 bases; junction bases outside the gene matches: 8. Germline lookup yields CDR1 LGHNA and CDR2 YNFKEQ. The CDR3 coding sequence is TGTGCCAGCAGCCAAGCCAGCGGGAATCTAGCAGATACGCAGTATTTT. Translating gives CASSQASGNLADTQYF.

This chain joins TRBV5-4 and TRBJ2-7, with 12 bases fitting TRBD2. V gave up 4 bases and J gave up 4 bases; unmatched junction bases: 6. CDR3 length equals 15 residues. CDR1 SGHNT and CDR2 YYREEE come from the germline V gene (reference sequence). CDR3 region: CASSRLAGDIYEQYF. CDR3 coding DNA: TGTGCCAGCAGCCGACTAGCGGGAGACATTTACGAGCAGTACTTC.

V is TRBV5-6 and J is TRBJ1-2, with 8 bases lining up with TRBD1. The V segment lost 0 bases and the J segment 4 bases; nucleotides outside the gene matches: 5. This CDR3 has 15 amino acids. From germline, CDR1 is SGHDT and CDR2 YYEEEE. The CDR3 sequence is CASSLGTGFVYGYTF. CDR3 sequence (DNA): TGTGCCAGCAGCTTGGGGACAGGGTTTGTCTATGGCTACACCTTC. Based on the CDR3 plus reference TRBV5-6 and TRBJ1-2, the full variable domain is DAGVTQSPTHLIKTRGQQVTLRCSPKSGHDTVSWYQQALGQGPQFIFQYYEEEERQRGNFPDRFSGHQFPNYSSELNVNALLLGDSALYLCASSLGTGFVYGYTFGSGTRLTVV.